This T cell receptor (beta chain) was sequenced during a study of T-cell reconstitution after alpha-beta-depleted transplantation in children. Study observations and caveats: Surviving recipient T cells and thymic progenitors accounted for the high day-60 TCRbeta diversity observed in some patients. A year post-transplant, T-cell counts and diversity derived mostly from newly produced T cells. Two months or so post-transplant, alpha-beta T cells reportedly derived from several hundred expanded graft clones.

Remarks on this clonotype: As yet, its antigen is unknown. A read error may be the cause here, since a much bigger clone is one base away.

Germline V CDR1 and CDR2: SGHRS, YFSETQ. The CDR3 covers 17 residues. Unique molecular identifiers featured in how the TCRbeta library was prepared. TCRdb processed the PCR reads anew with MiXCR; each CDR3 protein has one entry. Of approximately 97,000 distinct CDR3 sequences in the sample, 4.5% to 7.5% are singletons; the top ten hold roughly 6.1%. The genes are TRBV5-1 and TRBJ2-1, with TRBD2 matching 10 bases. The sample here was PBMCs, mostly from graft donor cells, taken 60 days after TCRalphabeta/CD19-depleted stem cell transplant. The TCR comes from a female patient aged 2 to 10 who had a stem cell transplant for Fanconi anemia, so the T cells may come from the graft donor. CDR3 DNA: TGCGCCATCAGCTTGGGGCCCGGGACTAGCGTTTACAATGAGCAGTTCTTC. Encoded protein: CAISLGPGTSVYNEQFF.